This TCR beta chain was sequenced in a study of T cell responses to AZD1222 COVID-19 vaccine. Study findings and constraints: Dominant CD4 TCR responses targeted spike regions 160-218 and 743-854. When two AZD1222 doses had been given, Spike-specific TCR breadth and depth rose. All repertoire sampling was performed exclusively after the peak T cell response.

Profiled with immunoSEQ multiplex PCR; TCRdb holds only in-frame clones, not every one. In the table there are 120,000 to 150,000 clones, approximately 78% of which are singletons. This clone was counted once. No antigen is known for it. Material: peripheral blood, obtained on day 0 of MenACWY control vaccination. This clonotype originated in an adult in good health.

DNA for the CDR3: TGTGCCAGCAGCATAACCCAGGGGTCTCGGGCTTTCTTT. Translation gives CASSITQGSRAFF. The V gene is TRBV7-8, the J gene TRBJ1-1; possible D gene TRBD1, 6 bases. CDR1 SGHVS and CDR2 FQNEAQ come from the germline V gene. Trimming shortened V by 5 bases and J by 11 bases, and 18 bases separated the two germline ends. This CDR3 region has 13 residues. The full variable domain, with the rest looked up from reference TRBV7-8 and TRBJ1-1, is GAGVSQSPRYKVAKRGQDVALRCDPISGHVSLFWYQQALGQGPEFLTYFQNEAQLDKSGLPSDRFFAERPEGSVSTLKIQRTQQEDSAVYLCASSITQGSRAFFGQGTRLTVV.